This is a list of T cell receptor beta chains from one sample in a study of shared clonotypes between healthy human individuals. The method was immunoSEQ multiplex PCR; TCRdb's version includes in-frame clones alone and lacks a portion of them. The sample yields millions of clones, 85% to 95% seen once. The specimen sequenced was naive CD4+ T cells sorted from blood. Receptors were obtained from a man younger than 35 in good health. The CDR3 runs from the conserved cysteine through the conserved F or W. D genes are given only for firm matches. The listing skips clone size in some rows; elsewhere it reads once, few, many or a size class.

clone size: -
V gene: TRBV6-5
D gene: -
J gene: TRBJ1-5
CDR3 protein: CASKRGTDQPQHF
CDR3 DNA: TGTGCCAGCAAACGGGGAACAGATCAGCCCCAGCATTTT

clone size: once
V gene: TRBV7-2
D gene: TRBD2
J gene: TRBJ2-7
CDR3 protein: CASSLGRLAGRGYEQYF
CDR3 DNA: TGTGCCAGCAGCTTAGGTCGCCTAGCGGGTCGGGGCTACGAGCAGTACTTC

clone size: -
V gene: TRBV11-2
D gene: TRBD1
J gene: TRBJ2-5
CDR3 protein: CASSLGTGVPQETQYF
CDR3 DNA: TGTGCCAGCAGCCTTGGGACAGGGGTTCCCCAAGAGACCCAGTACTTC

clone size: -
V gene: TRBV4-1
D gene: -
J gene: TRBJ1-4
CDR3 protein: CASSQTPTIATNEKLFF
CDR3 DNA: TGCGCCAGCAGCCAAACTCCTACTATTGCAACTAATGAAAAACTGTTTTTT

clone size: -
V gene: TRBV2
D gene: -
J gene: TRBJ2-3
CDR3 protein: CASSFFDRTRAQYF
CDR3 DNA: TGTGCCAGCAGTTTTTTTGACAGGACCCGGGCGCAGTATTTT

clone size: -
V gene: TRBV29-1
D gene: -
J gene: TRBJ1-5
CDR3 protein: CSPPSGTLCPISCSNQPQHF
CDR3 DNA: TGCAGCCCCCCATCCGGGACCCTTTGTCCTATATCGTGTAGCAATCAGCCCCAGCATTTT

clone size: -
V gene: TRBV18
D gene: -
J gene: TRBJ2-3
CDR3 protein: CASQDSLPDTQYF
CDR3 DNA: TGTGCCAGCCAGGACTCCCTCCCGGATACGCAGTATTTT

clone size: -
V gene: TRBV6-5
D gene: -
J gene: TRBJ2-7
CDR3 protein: CASSPYEQYF
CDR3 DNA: TGTGCCAGCAGTCCCTACGAGCAGTACTTC

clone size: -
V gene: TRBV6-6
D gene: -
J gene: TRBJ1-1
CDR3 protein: CASIRPLNTEAFF
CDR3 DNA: TGTGCCAGCATCAGACCTTTGAACACTGAAGCTTTCTTT

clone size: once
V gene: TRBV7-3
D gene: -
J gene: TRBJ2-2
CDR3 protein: CASSKGPVTGELFF
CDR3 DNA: TGTGCCAGCAGCAAAGGTCCGGTTACCGGGGAGCTGTTTTTT

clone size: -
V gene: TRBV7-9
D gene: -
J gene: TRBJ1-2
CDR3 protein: CASSPGSERRYTF
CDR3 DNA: TGTGCCAGCAGCCCTGGGTCCGAAAGGAGGTACACCTTC

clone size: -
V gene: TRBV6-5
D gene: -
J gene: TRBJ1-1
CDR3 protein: CASSRRPFSTEAFF
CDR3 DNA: TGTGCCAGCAGCCGCCGTCCTTTTTCCACTGAAGCTTTCTTT

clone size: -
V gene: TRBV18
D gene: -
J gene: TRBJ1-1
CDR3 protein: CASSPREGFGDTEAFF
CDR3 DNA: TGTGCCAGCTCACCACGAGAAGGGTTTGGCGACACTGAAGCTTTCTTT

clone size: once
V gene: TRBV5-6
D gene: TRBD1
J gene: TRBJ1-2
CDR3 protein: CASSSRQGGRGYTF
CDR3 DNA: TGTGCCAGCAGCTCCAGACAGGGGGGAAGGGGCTACACCTTC

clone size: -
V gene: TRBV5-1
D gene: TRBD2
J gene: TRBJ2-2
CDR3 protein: CASSLALSGGNTGELFF
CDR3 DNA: TGCGCCAGCAGCTTGGCTCTTTCGGGGGGAAACACCGGGGAGCTGTTTTTT

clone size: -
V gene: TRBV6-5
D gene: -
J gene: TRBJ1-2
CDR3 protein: CASRSPGLLGGYTF
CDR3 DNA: TGTGCCAGCAGGTCACCAGGATTACTGGGAGGCTACACCTTC

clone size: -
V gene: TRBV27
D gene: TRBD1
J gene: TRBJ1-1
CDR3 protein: CASSNRGPNTEAFF
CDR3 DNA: TGTGCCAGCAGCAACAGGGGGCCGAACACTGAAGCTTTCTTT

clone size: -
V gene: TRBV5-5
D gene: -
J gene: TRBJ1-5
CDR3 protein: CASSPAEGIYQPQHF
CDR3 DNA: TGTGCCAGCAGCCCAGCAGAAGGAATCTATCAGCCCCAGCATTTT

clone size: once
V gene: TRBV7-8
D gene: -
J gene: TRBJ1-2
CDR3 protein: CASSRTSFSGGGYTF
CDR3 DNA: TGTGCCAGCAGCCGTACGTCATTCTCGGGCGGTGGCTACACCTTC

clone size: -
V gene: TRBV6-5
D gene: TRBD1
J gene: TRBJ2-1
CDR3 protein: CASSYLGDRGDEQFF
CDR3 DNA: TGTGCCAGCAGTTATTTGGGTGACAGGGGAGATGAGCAGTTCTTC

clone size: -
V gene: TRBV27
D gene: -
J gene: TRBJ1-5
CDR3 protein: CASSRPGLTQPQHF
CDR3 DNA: TGTGCCAGCAGTCGACCTGGGTTGACTCAGCCCCAGCATTTT

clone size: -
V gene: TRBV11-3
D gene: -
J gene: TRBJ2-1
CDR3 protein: CASSFQQGNEQFF
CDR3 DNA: TGTGCCAGCAGCTTTCAGCAGGGGAATGAGCAGTTCTTC

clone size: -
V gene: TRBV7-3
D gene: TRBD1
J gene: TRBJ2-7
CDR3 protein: CASSFPDRGRLYEQYF
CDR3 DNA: TGTGCCAGCAGCTTCCCCGACAGGGGGCGGCTTTACGAGCAGTACTTC

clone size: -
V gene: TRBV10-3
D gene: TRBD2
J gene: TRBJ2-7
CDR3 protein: CAISEPGGGTSAYEQYF
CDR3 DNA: TGTGCCATCAGTGAGCCGGGGGGTGGGACTAGTGCCTACGAGCAGTACTTC

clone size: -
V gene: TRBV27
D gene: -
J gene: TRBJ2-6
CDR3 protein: CASISLTGVRGANVLTF
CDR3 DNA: TGTGCCAGCATCTCCCTTACGGGGGTACGCGGGGCCAACGTCCTGACTTTC

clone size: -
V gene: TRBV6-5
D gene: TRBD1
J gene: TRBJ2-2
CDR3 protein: CASTLDRAATGELFF
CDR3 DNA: TGTGCCAGCACCCTGGACAGGGCGGCCACCGGGGAGCTGTTTTTT

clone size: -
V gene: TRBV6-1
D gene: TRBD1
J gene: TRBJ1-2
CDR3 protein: CASSERGGAGYGYTF
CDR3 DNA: TGTGCCAGCAGTGAAAGAGGGGGCGCGGGCTATGGCTACACCTTC

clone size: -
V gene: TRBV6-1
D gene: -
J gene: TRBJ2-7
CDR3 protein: CASSIISLDSYEQYF
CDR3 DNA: TGTGCCAGCAGTATAATTAGCCTTGACTCCTACGAGCAGTACTTC

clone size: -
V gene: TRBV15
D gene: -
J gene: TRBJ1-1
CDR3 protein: CATSRGTGNTLNTEAFF
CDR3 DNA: TGTGCCACCAGCAGAGGGACCGGGAACACGTTAAACACTGAAGCTTTCTTT

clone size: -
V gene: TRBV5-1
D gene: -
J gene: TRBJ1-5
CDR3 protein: CASSLGGGTDQPQHF
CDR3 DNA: TGCGCCAGCAGCTTGGGAGGGGGTACGGATCAGCCCCAGCATTTT

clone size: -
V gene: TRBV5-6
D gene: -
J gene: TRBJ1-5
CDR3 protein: CASSPRRGLGQPQHF
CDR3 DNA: TGTGCCAGCAGCCCAAGGAGGGGGTTAGGTCAGCCCCAGCATTTT

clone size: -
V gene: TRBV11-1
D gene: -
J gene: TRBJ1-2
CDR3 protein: CASSLTGGGDGYTF
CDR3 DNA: TGTGCCAGCAGCTTAACGGGGGGCGGCGATGGCTACACCTTC

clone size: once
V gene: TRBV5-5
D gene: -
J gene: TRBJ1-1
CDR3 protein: CASRSSRGAGTEAFF
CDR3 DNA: TGTGCCAGCCGATCCTCCCGGGGCGCGGGAACTGAAGCTTTCTTT

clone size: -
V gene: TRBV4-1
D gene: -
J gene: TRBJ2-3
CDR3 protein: CASSQDLPAGRTDTQYF
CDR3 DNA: TGCGCCAGCAGCCAAGATCTCCCGGCGGGGAGGACAGATACGCAGTATTTT

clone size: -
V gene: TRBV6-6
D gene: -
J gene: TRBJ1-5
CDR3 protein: CASSPLGGQPQHF
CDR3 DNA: TGTGCCAGCAGCCCCCTTGGGGGTCAGCCCCAGCATTTT

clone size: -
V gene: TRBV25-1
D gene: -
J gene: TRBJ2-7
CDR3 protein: CASGATGPPSEQYF
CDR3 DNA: TGTGCCAGCGGGGCAACAGGCCCTCCCTCCGAGCAGTACTTC

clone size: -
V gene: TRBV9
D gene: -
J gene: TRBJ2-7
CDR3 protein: CASSIGTSENHYEQYF
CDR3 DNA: TGTGCCAGCAGCATAGGTACTTCGGAGAACCACTACGAGCAGTACTTC

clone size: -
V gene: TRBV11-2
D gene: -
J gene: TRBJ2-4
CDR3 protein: CASSLEISATNIQYF
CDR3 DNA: TGTGCCAGCAGCTTAGAGATTAGCGCCACAAACATTCAGTACTTC

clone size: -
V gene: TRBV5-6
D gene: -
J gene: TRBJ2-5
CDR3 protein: CASFLPSWGETQYF
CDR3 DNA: TGTGCCAGCTTCCTACCCAGTTGGGGGGAGACCCAGTACTTC

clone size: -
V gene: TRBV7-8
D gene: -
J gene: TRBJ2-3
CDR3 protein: CANSDSTDTQYF
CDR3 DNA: TGTGCCAACTCCGATAGCACAGATACGCAGTATTTT

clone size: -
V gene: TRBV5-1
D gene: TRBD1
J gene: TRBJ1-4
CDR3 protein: CASSRKQGGGEKLFF
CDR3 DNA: TGCGCCAGCAGCCGAAAACAGGGGGGTGGAGAAAAACTGTTTTTT

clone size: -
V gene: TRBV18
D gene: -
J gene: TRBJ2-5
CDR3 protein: CASSPDRNQETQYF
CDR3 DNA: TGTGCCAGCTCACCCGACAGGAACCAAGAGACCCAGTACTTC

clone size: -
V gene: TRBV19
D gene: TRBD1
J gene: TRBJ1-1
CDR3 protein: CASRRDRDTEAFF
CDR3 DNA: TGTGCCAGCAGACGGGACAGGGACACTGAAGCTTTCTTT

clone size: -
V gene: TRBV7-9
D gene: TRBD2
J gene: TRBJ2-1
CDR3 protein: CASSPRLAGGLNEQFF
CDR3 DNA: TGTGCCAGCAGCCCTCGACTAGCGGGAGGGTTAAATGAGCAGTTCTTC

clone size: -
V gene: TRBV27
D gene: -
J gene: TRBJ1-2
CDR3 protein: CASSMQGIDGYTF
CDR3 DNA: TGTGCCAGCAGTATGCAGGGGATAGATGGCTACACCTTC

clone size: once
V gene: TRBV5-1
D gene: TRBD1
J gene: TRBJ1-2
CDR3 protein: CASSLNRGLYDGYTF
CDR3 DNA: TGCGCCAGCAGCTTGAACAGGGGGCTGTATGATGGCTACACCTTC